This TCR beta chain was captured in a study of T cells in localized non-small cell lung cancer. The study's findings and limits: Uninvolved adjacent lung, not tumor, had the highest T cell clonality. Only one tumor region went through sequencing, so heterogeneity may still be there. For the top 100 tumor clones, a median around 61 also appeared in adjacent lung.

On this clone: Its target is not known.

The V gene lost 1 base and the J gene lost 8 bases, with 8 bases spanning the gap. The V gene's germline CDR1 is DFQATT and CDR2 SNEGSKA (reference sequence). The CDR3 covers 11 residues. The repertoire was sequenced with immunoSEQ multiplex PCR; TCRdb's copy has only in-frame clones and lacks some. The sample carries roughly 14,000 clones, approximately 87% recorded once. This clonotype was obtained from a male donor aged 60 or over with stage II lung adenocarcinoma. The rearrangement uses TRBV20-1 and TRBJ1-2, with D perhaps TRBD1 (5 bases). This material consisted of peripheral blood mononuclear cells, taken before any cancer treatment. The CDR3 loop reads CSARGGDGYTF. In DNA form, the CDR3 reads TGCAGTGCTAGAGGGGGGGACGGCTACACCTTC.